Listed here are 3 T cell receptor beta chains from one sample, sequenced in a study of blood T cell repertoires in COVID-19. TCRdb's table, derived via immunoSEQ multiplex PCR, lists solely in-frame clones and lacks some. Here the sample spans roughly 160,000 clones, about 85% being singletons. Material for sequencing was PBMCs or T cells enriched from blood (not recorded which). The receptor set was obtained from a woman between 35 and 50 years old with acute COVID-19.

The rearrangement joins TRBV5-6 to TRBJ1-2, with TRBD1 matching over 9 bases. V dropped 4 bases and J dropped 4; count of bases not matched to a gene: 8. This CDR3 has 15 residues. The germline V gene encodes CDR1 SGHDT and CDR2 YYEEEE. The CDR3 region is CASSPWTGDSYGYTF. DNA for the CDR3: TGTGCCAGCAGCCCTTGGACAGGGGACTCCTATGGCTACACCTTC.

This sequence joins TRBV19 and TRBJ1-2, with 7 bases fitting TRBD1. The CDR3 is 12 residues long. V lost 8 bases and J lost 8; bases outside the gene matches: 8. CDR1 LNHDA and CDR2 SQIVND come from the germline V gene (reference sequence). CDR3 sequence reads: CASQGLQGGYTF. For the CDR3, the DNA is TGTGCCAGTCAAGGCCTACAGGGGGGCTACACCTTC.

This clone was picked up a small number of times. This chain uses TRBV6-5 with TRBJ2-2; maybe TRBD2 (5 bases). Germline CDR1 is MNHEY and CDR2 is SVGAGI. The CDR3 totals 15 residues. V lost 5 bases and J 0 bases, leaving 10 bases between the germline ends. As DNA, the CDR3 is TGTGCCAGCAGTCCCCCGAGGGCGAACACCGGGGAGCTGTTTTTT. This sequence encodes CASSPPRANTGELFF.